This T cell receptor beta chain was captured by sequencing in a study of shared clonotypes between healthy human individuals. The V segment lost 2 bases and the J segment 4 bases; nucleotides outside the gene matches: 7. The CDR3 extends over 16 amino acids. The germline V gene encodes CDR1 SEHNR and CDR2 FQNEAQ (reference sequence). A word on this clone: The antigen is unknown.

CD8 cells regarded as naive lacked CD45RO, were positively chosen for CCR7, and omitted terminally differentiated effector memory CD45RA+ cells. Whole-study results and caveats: Naive subsets tended to show greater estimated richness than memory subsets. It was expected that sequencing depth would affect clonotype sharing among donors.

Produced via immunoSEQ multiplex PCR; TCRdb's table is partial and in-frame only. The sample contains about 2.1 million clones, around 93% of which appear only once. The sequence was obtained from a man between 18 and 35 years old in good health. Some clones in this sample may be carry-over from other donors' samples. The chain employs TRBV7-9 and TRBJ2-3; TRBD1 aligns across 9 bases. The specimen sequenced was naive CD8+ T cells from PBMCs. The CDR3 spells CASSLRPGQGADTQYF. CDR3 bases: TGTGCCAGCAGCTTACGGCCGGGACAGGGTGCAGATACGCAGTATTTT.